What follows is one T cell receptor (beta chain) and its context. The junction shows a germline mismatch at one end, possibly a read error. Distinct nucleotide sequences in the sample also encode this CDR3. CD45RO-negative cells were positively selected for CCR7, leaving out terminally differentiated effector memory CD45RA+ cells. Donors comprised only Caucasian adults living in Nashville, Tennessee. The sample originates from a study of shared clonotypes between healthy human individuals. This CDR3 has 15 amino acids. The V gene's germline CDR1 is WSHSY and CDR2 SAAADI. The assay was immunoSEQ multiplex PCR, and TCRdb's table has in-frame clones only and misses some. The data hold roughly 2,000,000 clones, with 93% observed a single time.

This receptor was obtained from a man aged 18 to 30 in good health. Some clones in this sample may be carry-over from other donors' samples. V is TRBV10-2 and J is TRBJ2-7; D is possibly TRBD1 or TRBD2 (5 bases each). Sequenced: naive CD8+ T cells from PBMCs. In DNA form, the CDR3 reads TGCGCCAGCACCGGGGACCTTTCTACTACCTACGAGCAGTATTTC. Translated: CASTGDLSTTYEQYF.